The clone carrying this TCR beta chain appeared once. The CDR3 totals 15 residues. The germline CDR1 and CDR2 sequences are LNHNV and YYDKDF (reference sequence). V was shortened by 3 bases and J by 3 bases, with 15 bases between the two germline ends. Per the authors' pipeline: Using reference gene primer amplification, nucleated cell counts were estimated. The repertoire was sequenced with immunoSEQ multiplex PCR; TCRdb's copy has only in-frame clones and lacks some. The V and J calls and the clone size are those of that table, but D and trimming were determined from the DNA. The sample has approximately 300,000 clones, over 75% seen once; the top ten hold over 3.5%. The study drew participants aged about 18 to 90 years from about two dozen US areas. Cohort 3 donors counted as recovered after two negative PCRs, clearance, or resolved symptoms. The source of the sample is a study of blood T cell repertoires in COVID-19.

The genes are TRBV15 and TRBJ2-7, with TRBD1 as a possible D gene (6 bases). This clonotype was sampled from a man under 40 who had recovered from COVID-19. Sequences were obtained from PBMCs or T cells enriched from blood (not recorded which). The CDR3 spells CATSREQGSVYEQYF. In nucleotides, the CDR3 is TGTGCCACCAGCAGGGAACAGGGATCTGTCTACGAGCAGTACTTC. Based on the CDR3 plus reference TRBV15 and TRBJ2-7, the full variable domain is DAMVIQNPRYQVTQFGKPVTLSCSQTLNHNVMYWYQQKSSQAPKLLFHYYDKDFNNEADTPDNFQSRRPNTSFCFLDIRSPGLGDTAMYLCATSREQGSVYEQYFGPGTRLTVT.